This T cell receptor (beta chain) is from a study of T-cell memory formation after mild COVID-19. One entry per CDR3 protein results from TCRdb running MiXCR on the 5' RACE reads. Here the sample spans more than 400,000 distinct CDR3 sequences, roughly 18% being singletons. Germline CDR1 and CDR2: LGHNA and YNFKEQ. J lost 0 bases, V lost 0 bases, and 8 bases had no gene match. The CDR3 spans 18 residues. The sample consisted of PBMCs or a T cell subset sorted from them (not recorded which). The V and J genes are TRBV4-2 and TRBJ2-3; 8 positions agree with TRBD2. The source is an adult woman who had mild COVID-19 (a few samples of this study predate the infection). Cell type and time point are not known. CDR3 sequence reads: CASSQDRISGASTDTQYF. The CDR3 DNA is TGTGCCAGCAGCCAAGATAGGATTAGCGGGGCTAGCACAGATACGCAGTATTTT.